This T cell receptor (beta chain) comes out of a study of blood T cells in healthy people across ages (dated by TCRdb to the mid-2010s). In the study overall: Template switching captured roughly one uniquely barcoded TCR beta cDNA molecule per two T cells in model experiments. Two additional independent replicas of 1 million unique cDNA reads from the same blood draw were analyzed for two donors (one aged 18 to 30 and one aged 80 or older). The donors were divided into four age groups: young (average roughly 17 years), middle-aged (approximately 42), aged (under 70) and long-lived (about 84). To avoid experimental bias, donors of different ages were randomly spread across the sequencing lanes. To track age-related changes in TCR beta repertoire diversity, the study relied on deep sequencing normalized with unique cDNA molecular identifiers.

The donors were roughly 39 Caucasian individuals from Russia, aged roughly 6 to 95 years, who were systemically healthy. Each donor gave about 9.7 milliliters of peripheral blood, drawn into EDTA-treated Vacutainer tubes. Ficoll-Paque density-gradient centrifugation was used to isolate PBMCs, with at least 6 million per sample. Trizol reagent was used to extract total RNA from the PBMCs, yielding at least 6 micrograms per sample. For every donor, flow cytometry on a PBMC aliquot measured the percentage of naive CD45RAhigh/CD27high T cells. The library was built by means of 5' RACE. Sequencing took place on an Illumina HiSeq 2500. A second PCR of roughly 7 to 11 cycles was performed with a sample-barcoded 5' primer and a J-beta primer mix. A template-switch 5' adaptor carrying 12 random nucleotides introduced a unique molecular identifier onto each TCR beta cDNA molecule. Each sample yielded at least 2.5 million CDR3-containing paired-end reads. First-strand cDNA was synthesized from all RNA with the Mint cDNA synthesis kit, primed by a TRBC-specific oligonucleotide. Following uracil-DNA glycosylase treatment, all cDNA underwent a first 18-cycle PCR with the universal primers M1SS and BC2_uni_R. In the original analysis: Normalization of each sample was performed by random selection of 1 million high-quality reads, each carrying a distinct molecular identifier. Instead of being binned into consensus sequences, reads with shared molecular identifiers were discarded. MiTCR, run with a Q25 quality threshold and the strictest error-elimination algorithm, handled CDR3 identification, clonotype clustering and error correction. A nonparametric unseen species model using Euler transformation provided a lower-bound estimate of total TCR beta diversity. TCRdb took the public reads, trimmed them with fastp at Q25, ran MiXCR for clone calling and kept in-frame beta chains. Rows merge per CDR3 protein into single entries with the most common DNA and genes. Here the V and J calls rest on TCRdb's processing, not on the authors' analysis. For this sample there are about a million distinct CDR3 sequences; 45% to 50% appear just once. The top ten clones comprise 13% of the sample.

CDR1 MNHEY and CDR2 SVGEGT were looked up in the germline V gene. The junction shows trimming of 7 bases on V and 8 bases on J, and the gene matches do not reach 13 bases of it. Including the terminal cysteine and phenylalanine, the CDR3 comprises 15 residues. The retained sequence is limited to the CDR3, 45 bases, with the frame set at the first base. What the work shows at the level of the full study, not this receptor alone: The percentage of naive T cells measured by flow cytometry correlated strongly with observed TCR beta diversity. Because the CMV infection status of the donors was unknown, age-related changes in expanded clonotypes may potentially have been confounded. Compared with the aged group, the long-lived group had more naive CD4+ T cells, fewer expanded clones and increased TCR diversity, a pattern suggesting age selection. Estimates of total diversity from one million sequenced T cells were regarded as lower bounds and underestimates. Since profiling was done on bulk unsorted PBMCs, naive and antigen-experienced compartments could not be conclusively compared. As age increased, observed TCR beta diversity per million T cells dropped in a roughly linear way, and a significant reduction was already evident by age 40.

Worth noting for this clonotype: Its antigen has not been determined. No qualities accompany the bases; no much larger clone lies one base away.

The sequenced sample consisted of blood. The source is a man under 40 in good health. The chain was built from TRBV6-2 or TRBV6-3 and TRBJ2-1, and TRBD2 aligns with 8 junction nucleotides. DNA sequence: TGTGCCAGCACCGTGCCGGGACTAGGAATCCATGAGCAGTTCTTC. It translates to CASTVPGLGIHEQFF.